The subject of this entry is one TCR beta chain. These data come from a study of blood T cell repertoires in COVID-19. Study-level information: In each case, the material was cDNA or gDNA derived from T cells, B-cell-depleted T cells, or PBMCs.

The length of the CDR3 is 16 residues. Germline V gene data show CDR1 as LNHNV and CDR2 as YYDKDF (reference sequence). The germline V and J ends were trimmed by 1 base and 3 bases, with 12 bases remaining between them. TCRdb's table, derived via immunoSEQ multiplex PCR, lists solely in-frame clones and lacks some. The table includes hundreds of thousands of clones, around nine tenths detected once. The sequenced material came from peripheral blood. The V call is TRBV15, the J call TRBJ2-2; D is ambiguous. The sequence came from a man aged 35 to 55 with acute or convalescent COVID-19. CDR3 in DNA: TGTGCCACCAGCAGAGGCGAACAGCCTTACACCGGGGAGCTGTTTTTT. Residues: CATSRGEQPYTGELFF. The variable domain in full, completed from reference TRBV15 and TRBJ2-2, reads DAMVIQNPRYQVTQFGKPVTLSCSQTLNHNVMYWYQQKSSQAPKLLFHYYDKDFNNEADTPDNFQSRRPNTSFCFLDIRSPGLGDTAMYLCATSRGEQPYTGELFFGEGSRLTVL.